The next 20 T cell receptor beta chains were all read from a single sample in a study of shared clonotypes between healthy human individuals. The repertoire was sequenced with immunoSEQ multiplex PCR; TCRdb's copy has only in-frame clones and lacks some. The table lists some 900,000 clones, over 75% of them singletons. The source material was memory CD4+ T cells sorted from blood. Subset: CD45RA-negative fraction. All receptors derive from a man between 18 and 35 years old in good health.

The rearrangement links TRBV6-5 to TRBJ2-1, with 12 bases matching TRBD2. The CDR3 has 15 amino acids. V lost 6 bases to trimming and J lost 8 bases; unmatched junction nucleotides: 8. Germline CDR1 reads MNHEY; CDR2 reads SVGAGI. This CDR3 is CASRSPTSGSHEQFF. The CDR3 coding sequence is TGTGCCAGCAGAAGCCCGACTAGCGGGAGCCATGAGCAGTTCTTC.

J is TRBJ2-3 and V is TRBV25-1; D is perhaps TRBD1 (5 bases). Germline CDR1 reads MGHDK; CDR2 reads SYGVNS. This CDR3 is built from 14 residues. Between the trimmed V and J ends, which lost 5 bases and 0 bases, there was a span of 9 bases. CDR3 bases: TGTGCCAGCAGTCTGACAGTCAGCACAGATACGCAGTATTTT. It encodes CASSLTVSTDTQYF.

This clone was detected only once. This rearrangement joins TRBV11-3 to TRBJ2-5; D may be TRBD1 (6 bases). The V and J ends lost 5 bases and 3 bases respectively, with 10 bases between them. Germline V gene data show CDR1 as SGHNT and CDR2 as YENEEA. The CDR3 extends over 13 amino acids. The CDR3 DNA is TGTGCCAGCAGCCTAGGACAGAAAGAGACCCAGTACTTC. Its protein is CASSLGQKETQYF.

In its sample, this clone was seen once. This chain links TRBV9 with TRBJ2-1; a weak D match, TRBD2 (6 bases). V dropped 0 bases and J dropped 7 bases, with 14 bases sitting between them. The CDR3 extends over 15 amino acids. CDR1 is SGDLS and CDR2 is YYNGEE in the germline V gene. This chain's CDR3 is CASSVEWDFPNEQFF. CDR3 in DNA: TGTGCCAGCAGCGTAGAATGGGACTTTCCAAATGAGCAGTTCTTC.

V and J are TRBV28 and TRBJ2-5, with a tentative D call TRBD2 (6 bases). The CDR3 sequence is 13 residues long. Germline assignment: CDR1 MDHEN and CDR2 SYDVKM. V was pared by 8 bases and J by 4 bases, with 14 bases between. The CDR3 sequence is CASQLGGAETQYF. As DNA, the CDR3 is TGTGCCAGCCAACTTGGCGGGGCAGAGACCCAGTACTTC.

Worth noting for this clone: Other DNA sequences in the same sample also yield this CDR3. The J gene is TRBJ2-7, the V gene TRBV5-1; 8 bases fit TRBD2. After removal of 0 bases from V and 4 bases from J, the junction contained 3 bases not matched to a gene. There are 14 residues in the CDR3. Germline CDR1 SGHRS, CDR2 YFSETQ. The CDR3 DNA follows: TGCGCCAGCAGCTTGGGATCGGGAGGGTACGAGCAGTACTTC. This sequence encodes CASSLGSGGYEQYF. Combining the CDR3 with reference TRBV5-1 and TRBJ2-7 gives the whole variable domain KAGVTQTPRYLIKTRGQQVTLSCSPISGHRSVSWYQQTPGQGLQFLFEYFSETQRNKGNFPGRFSGRQFSNSRSEMNVSTLELGDSALYLCASSLGSGGYEQYFGPGTRLTVT.

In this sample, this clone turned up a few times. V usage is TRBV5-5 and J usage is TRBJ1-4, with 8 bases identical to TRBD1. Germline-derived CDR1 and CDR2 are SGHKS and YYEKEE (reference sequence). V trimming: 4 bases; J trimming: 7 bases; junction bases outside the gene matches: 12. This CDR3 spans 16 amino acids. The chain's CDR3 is CASSPNPGTGIEKLFF. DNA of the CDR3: TGTGCCAGCAGCCCAAACCCGGGGACAGGCATTGAAAAACTGTTTTTT.

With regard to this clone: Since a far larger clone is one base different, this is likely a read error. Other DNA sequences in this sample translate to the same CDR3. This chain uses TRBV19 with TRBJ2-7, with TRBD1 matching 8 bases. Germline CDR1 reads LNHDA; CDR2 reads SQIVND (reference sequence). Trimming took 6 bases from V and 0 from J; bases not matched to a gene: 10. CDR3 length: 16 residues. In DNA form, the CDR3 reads TGTGCCAGTAGCACGGATATCGGACAGGGCTCCTACGAGCAGTACTTC. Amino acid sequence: CASSTDIGQGSYEQYF.

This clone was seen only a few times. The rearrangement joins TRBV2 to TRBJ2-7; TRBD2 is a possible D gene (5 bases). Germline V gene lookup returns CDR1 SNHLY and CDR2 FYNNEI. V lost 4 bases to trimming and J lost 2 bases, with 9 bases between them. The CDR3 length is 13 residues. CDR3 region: CASSVGETYEQYF. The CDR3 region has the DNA TGTGCCAGCAGTGTTGGGGAGACCTACGAGCAGTACTTC.

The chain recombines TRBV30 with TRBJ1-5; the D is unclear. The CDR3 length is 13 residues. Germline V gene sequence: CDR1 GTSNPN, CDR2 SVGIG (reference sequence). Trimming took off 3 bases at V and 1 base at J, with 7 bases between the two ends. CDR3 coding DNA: TGTGCCTGGAGCCCGGGGAGCAATCAGCCCCAGCATTTT. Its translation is CAWSPGSNQPQHF.

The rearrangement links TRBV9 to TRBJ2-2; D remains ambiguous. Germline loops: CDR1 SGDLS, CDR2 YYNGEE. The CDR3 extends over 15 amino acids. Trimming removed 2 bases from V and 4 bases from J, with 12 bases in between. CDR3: CASSVWAATTGELFF. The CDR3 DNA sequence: TGTGCCAGCAGCGTCTGGGCCGCGACCACCGGGGAGCTGTTTTTT.

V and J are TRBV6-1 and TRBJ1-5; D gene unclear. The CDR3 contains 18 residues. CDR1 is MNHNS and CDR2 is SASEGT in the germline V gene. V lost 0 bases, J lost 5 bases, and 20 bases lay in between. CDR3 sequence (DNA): TGTGCCAGCAGTGAAGCGATCGACTCCATCGTTTGGGATCAGCCCCAGCATTTT. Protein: CASSEAIDSIVWDQPQHF.

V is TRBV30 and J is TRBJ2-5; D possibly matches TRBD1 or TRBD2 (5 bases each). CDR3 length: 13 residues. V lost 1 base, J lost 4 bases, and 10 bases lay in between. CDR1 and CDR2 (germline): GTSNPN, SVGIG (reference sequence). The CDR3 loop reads CAWSGGSTETQYF. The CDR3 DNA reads TGTGCCTGGAGTGGGGGGTCCACAGAGACCCAGTACTTC.

The CDR3 region is CASSYMGDYGYTF. The CDR3 nucleotides are TGTGCCAGCAGTTACATGGGGGACTATGGCTACACCTTC. J is TRBJ1-2 and V is TRBV6-6; D is perhaps TRBD1 (5 bases). Trimming took off 2 bases at V and 3 bases at J, with 7 bases between the two ends. Germline V lookup: CDR1 MNHNY, CDR2 SVGAGI (reference sequence). The CDR3 has 13 residues.

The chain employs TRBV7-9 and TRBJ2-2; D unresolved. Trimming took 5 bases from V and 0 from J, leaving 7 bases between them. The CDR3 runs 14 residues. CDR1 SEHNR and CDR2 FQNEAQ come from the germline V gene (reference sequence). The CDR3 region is CASSKGPNTGELFF. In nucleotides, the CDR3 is TGTGCCAGCAGCAAAGGGCCGAACACCGGGGAGCTGTTTTTT.

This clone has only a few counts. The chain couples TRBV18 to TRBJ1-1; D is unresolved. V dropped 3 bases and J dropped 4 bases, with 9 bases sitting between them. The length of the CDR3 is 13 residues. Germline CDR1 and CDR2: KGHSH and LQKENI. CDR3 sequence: CASSPSFRTEAFF. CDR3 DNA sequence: TGTGCCAGCTCACCCTCGTTCCGCACTGAAGCTTTCTTT.

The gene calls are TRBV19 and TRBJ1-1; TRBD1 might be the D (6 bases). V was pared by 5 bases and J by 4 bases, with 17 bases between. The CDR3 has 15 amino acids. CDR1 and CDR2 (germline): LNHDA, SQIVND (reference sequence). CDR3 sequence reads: CASSPRTGAGTEAFF. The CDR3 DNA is TGTGCCAGTAGTCCCCGGACGGGGGCGGGCACTGAAGCTTTCTTT.

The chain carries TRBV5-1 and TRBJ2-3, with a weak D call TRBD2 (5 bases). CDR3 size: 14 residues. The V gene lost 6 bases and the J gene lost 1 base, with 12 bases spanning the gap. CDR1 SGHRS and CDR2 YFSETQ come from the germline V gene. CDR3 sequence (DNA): TGCGCCAGCACCCAGGACTCGGGCACAGATACGCAGTATTTT. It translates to CASTQDSGTDTQYF.

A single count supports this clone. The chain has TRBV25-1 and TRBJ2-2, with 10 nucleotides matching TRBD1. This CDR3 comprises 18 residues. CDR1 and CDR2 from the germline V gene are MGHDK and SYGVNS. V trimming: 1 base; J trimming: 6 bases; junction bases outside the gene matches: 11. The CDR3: CASSEWVRGQGGAGELFF. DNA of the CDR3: TGTGCCAGCAGTGAATGGGTTAGAGGACAGGGGGGCGCCGGGGAGCTGTTTTTT. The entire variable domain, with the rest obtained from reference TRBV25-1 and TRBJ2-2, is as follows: EADIYQTPRYLVIGTGKKITLECSQTMGHDKMYWYQQDPGMELHLIHYSYGVNSTEKGDLSSESTVSRIRTEHFPLTLESARPSHTSQYLCASSEWVRGQGGAGELFFGEGSRLTVL.

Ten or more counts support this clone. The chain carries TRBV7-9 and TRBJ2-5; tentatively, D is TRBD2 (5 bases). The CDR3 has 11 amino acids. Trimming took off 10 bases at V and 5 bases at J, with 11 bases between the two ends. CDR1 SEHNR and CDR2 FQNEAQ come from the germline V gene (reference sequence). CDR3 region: CATSTGETQYF. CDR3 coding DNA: TGTGCCACATCAACGGGGGAGACCCAGTACTTC.